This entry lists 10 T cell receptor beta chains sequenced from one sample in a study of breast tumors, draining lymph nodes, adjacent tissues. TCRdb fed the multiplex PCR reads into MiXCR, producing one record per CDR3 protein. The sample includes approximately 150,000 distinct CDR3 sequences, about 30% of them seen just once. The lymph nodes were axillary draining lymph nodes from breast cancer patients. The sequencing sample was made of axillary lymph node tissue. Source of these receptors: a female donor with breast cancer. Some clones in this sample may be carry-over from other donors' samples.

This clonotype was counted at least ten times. CDR3 sequence reads: CSVKLGGWETQYF. Written as DNA, the CDR3 is TGCAGCGTTAAGCTTGGGGGCTGGGAGACCCAGTACTTC. The chain couples TRBV29-1 to TRBJ2-5; weak D call: TRBD1 (6 bases). Germline-derived CDR1 and CDR2 are SQVTM and ANQGSEA. This CDR3 comprises 13 residues. The V and J ends lost 5 bases and 5 bases respectively, with 15 bases between them.

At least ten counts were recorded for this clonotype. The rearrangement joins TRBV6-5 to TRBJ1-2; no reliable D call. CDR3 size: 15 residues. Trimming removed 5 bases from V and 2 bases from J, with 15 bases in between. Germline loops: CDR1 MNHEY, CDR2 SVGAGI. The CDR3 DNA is TGTGCCAGCAGTACCCCTCGAACTGGGAACTATGGCTACACCTTC. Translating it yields CASSTPRTGNYGYTF.

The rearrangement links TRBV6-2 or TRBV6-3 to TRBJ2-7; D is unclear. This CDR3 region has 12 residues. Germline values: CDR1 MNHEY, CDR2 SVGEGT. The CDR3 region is CAYGLLPGEQYF. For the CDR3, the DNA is TGTGCTTATGGCCTCCTCCCCGGCGAGCAGTACTTC.

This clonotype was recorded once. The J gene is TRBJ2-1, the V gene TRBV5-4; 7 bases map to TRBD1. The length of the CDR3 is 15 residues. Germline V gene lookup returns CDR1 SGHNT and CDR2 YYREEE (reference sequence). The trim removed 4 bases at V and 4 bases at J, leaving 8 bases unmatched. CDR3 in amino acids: CASSAEGASYNEQFF. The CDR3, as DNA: TGTGCCAGCAGCGCTGAGGGGGCTTCTTACAATGAGCAGTTCTTC. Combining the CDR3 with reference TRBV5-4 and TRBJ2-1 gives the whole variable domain ETGVTQSPTHLIKTRGQQVTLRCSSQSGHNTVSWYQQALGQGPQFIFQYYREEENGRGNFPPRFSGLQFPNYSSELNVNALELDDSALYLCASSAEGASYNEQFFGPGTRLTVL.

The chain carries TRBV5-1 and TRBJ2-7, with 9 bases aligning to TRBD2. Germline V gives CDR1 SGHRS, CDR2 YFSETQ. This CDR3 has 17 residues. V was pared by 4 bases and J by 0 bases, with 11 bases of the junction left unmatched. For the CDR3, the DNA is TGCGCCAGCAGCACGGGACTAGCTTCCCACAGCTCCTACGAGCAGTACTTC. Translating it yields CASSTGLASHSSYEQYF. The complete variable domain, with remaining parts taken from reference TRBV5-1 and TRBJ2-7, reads KAGVTQTPRYLIKTRGQQVTLSCSPISGHRSVSWYQQTPGQGLQFLFEYFSETQRNKGNFPGRFSGRQFSNSRSEMNVSTLELGDSALYLCASSTGLASHSSYEQYFGPGTRLTVT.

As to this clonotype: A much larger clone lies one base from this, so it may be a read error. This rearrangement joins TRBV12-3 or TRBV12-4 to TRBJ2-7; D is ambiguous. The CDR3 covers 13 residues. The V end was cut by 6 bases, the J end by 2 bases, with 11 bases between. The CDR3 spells CASRCTVTYEQYF. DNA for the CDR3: TGTGCCAGCAGATGCACAGTGACCTACGAGCAGTACTTC.

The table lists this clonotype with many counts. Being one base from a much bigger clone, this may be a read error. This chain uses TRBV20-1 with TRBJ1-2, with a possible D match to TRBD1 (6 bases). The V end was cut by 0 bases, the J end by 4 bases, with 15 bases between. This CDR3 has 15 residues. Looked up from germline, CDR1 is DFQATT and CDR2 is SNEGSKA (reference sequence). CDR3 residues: CSARDSTGRSYGYTF. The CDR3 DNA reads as TGCAGTGCTAGAGATAGTACAGGGAGATCCTATGGCTACACCTTC.

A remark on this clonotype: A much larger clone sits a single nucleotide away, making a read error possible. CDR3 nucleotide sequence: TGTGCCAGCCGGGACGGAGCCTACGGGCAGTACTTC. Translating gives CASRDGAYGQYF. The rearrangement links TRBV27 to TRBJ2-7, with D possibly called TRBD1 or TRBD2 (5 bases each). CDR3 length: 12 residues. CDR1 MNHEY and CDR2 SMNVEV come from the germline V gene (reference sequence).

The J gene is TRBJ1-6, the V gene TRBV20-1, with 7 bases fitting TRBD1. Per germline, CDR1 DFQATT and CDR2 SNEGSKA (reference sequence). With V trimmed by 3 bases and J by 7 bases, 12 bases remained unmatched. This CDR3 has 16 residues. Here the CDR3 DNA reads TGCAGTGCTAGCATCTTAGCGGGGACAGTGAATTCACCCCTCCACTTT. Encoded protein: CSASILAGTVNSPLHF.

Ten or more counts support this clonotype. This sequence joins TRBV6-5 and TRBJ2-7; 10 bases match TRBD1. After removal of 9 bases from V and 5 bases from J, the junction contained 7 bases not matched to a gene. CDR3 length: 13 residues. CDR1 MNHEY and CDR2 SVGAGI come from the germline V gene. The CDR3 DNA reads TGTGCCAGTCGGGACAGGGGAAGGGACGAGCAGTACTTC. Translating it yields CASRDRGRDEQYF.